This T cell receptor (beta chain) comes out of a study of cytotoxic CD8 clonotypes in ibrutinib-treated CLL. The CDR3 has 15 amino acids. The germline gives CDR1 SGHTA, CDR2 FQGNSA. V shed 5 bases and J 2 bases; nucleotides not matched to a gene: 6. Profiled with immunoSEQ multiplex PCR; TCRdb holds only in-frame clones, not every one. This table has about 140,000 clones, around 77% appearing once. The J gene is TRBJ2-3, the V gene TRBV7-2; 8 bases line up with TRBD2. The sequenced sample was PBMCs, obtained after 12 months of ibrutinib treatment. This sequence originates from a human donor with chronic lymphocytic leukemia. CDR3 protein: CASSRAGGATDTQYF. CDR3 sequence (DNA): TGTGCCAGCAGCCGCGCGGGGGGTGCCACAGATACGCAGTATTTT.